Listed below are T cell receptor beta chains from one sample, sequenced in a study of memory CD4+ T cells and cytomegalovirus serostatus. Measured with immunoSEQ multiplex PCR; TCRdb has only the in-frame clones, and not every one. The sample lists under 55,000 clones; 78% were seen once. Sequenced: memory CD4+ T cells from blood. These receptors all stem from an adult in good health and CMV-seronegative. Each CDR3 is given with its conserved first and last residue. Each record gives: CDR3 length, J gene, clone size, V gene, D gene, CDR3 DNA, CDR3 protein. D genes are given only for firm matches. The listing skips clone size in some rows; elsewhere it reads once, few, many or a size class.

length: 15
J: TRBJ2-1
size: -
V: TRBV11-2
D: TRBD2
DNA: TGTGCCAGCAAACCGAGCGGGAGGTTCTACAATGAGCAGTTCTTC
CDR3: CASKPSGRFYNEQFF

length: 12
J: TRBJ2-7
size: -
V: TRBV6-1
D: TRBD2
DNA: TGTGCCGCCGGACTAGCGGGAGGCGAGCAGTACTTC
CDR3: CAAGLAGGEQYF

length: 14
J: TRBJ2-7
size: few
V: TRBV27
D: -
DNA: TGTGCCAGCAGTTTGAACAGGGCCTTCGACGAGCAGTACTTC
CDR3: CASSLNRAFDEQYF

length: 16
J: TRBJ1-5
size: -
V: TRBV28
D: -
DNA: TGTGCCAGCAGTTTAGGCCTTCCGGGGGGCACTCAGCCCCAGCATTTT
CDR3: CASSLGLPGGTQPQHF

length: 13
J: TRBJ2-3
size: -
V: TRBV11-2
D: -
DNA: TGTGCCAGCAGCTTAGGTAGCACAGATACGCAGTATTTT
CDR3: CASSLGSTDTQYF

length: 13
J: TRBJ1-2
size: -
V: TRBV7-9
D: -
DNA: TGTGCCAGCAGCTTAGAATCCCTGATCGGCTACACCTTC
CDR3: CASSLESLIGYTF

length: 15
J: TRBJ2-7
size: -
V: TRBV6-5
D: -
DNA: TGTGCCAGCGCCAAGAGGGGCGCCCGGGTCGACGAGCAGTACTTC
CDR3: CASAKRGARVDEQYF

length: 17
J: TRBJ2-6
size: few
V: TRBV5-1
D: -
DNA: TGCGCCAGCAGCTTGGGACAGGCAAGCTCTGGGGCCAACGTCCTGACTTTC
CDR3: CASSLGQASSGANVLTF

length: 20
J: TRBJ2-2
size: -
V: TRBV5-8
D: TRBD2
DNA: TGTGCCAGCAGCGGATATAGGACTAGCGGGAGCGTAAGTGACACCGGGGAGCTGTTTTTT
CDR3: CASSGYRTSGSVSDTGELFF

length: 15
J: TRBJ2-3
size: -
V: TRBV6-1
D: -
DNA: TGTGCCAGCAGTAGGCGACAGGAAAGCACAGATACGCAGTATTTT
CDR3: CASSRRQESTDTQYF

length: 20
J: TRBJ2-1
size: -
V: TRBV7-8
D: TRBD2
DNA: TGTGCCAGCAGCTTAGAATGGAGCGGGAGGGCCTTACCCATGGAAAATGAGCAGTTCTTC
CDR3: CASSLEWSGRALPMENEQFF

length: 13
J: TRBJ1-5
size: -
V: TRBV28
D: -
DNA: TGTGCCAGCAGTGCCCAGCGCTCAGGGCCCCAGCATTTT
CDR3: CASSAQRSGPQHF

length: 14
J: TRBJ1-5
size: -
V: TRBV7-2
D: -
DNA: TGTGCCAGCAGCCCGACGGGAGGGAGCCAGCCCCAGCATTTT
CDR3: CASSPTGGSQPQHF

length: 13
J: TRBJ2-3
size: once
V: TRBV7-2
D: -
DNA: TGTGCCAGCAGCTTCAGGCCGGGAGATACGCAGTATTTT
CDR3: CASSFRPGDTQYF

length: 14
J: TRBJ1-3
size: -
V: TRBV4-1
D: -
DNA: TGCGCCAGCAGCTCGGAACTCTCTGGAAACACCATATATTTT
CDR3: CASSSELSGNTIYF

length: 15
J: TRBJ1-1
size: -
V: TRBV4-2
D: -
DNA: TGTGCCAGCAGCCAAGATTCAGGGGTGGACACTGAAGCTTTCTTT
CDR3: CASSQDSGVDTEAFF

length: 13
J: TRBJ1-2
size: -
V: TRBV2
D: TRBD1
DNA: TGTGCCAGCAGAGGACAGGGGAACTATGGCTACACCTTC
CDR3: CASRGQGNYGYTF

length: 16
J: TRBJ1-5
size: few
V: TRBV30
D: -
DNA: TGTGCCTACAGCCCAACGGGACGGGATAGCAATCAGCCCCAGCATTTT
CDR3: CAYSPTGRDSNQPQHF

length: 14
J: TRBJ1-3
size: -
V: TRBV9
D: -
DNA: TGTGCCAGCAGCGTAGAGGCGGGCGGAAACACCATATATTTT
CDR3: CASSVEAGGNTIYF

length: 16
J: TRBJ2-7
size: -
V: TRBV7-9
D: TRBD2
DNA: TGTGCCAGCAGCTTAAGAGGGGCTAGCGGGACCTACGAGCAGTACTTC
CDR3: CASSLRGASGTYEQYF

length: 15
J: TRBJ2-1
size: -
V: TRBV28
D: TRBD2
DNA: TGTGCCAGCAGTTCGACTAGCGGCAACTACAATGAGCAGTTCTTC
CDR3: CASSSTSGNYNEQFF

length: 14
J: TRBJ2-7
size: -
V: TRBV6-1
D: -
DNA: TGTGCCAGCAGGGGAGAATGGGGGTTGGGAGAGCAGTACTTC
CDR3: CASRGEWGLGEQYF

length: 15
J: TRBJ2-1
size: few
V: TRBV7-2
D: TRBD2
DNA: TGTGCCAGCAGCCGGGGGGGGACCTACTACAATGAGCAGTTCTTC
CDR3: CASSRGGTYYNEQFF

length: 17
J: TRBJ2-1
size: -
V: TRBV18
D: TRBD2
DNA: TGTGCCAGCTCACCACTCCCTAGCGGGCACTCCTACAATGAGCAGTTCTTC
CDR3: CASSPLPSGHSYNEQFF

length: 16
J: TRBJ2-6
size: -
V: TRBV9
D: -
DNA: TGTGCCAGCAGCGTAGTAGGGACCTCTGGGGCCAACGTCCTGACTTTC
CDR3: CASSVVGTSGANVLTF

length: 18
J: TRBJ2-2
size: -
V: TRBV18
D: TRBD1
DNA: TGTGCCAGCTCACCACTGGACAGGGGGCGCCGGGACACCGGGGAGCTGTTTTTT
CDR3: CASSPLDRGRRDTGELFF

length: 15
J: TRBJ1-1
size: -
V: TRBV9
D: -
DNA: TGTGCCAGCAGCTCCGGGGCATCCCAGCGCGCTGAAGCTTTCTTT
CDR3: CASSSGASQRAEAFF

length: 13
J: TRBJ1-1
size: -
V: TRBV6-1
D: TRBD1
DNA: TGTGCCAGCAGTGAACGGACAGGGGCAATAGCTTTCTTT
CDR3: CASSERTGAIAFF

length: 15
J: TRBJ2-7
size: -
V: TRBV19
D: TRBD2
DNA: TGTGCCAGTAGTATAGCTAGCGGCCACTCCTACGAGCAGTACTTC
CDR3: CASSIASGHSYEQYF

length: 15
J: TRBJ2-2
size: -
V: TRBV5-4
D: TRBD2
DNA: TGTGCCAGCAGCACCGGACTAGCGGACACCGGGGAGCTGTTTTTT
CDR3: CASSTGLADTGELFF

length: 15
J: TRBJ1-2
size: medium-sized
V: TRBV28
D: -
DNA: TGTGCCAGCAGTTTGGGGCCCAGAATTCCCTATGGCTACACCTTC
CDR3: CASSLGPRIPYGYTF

length: 15
J: TRBJ2-5
size: -
V: TRBV6-1
D: -
DNA: TGTGCCAGCAGTGAAACACCGACAGTCCAAGAGACCCAGTACTTC
CDR3: CASSETPTVQETQYF

length: 13
J: TRBJ2-7
size: few
V: TRBV29-1
D: -
DNA: TGCAGCACTGGACAGGGAGGGGTAAACGAGCAGTACTTC
CDR3: CSTGQGGVNEQYF

length: 14
J: TRBJ2-3
size: -
V: TRBV28
D: TRBD2
DNA: TGTGCCAGCAGTCAAGCGGGAGCTATAGATACGCAGTATTTT
CDR3: CASSQAGAIDTQYF

length: 15
J: TRBJ2-1
size: -
V: TRBV19
D: TRBD1
DNA: TGTGCCAGTATTCCGGACAGGGGCTCCTACAATGAGCAGTTCTTC
CDR3: CASIPDRGSYNEQFF

length: 17
J: TRBJ2-3
size: -
V: TRBV2
D: TRBD2
DNA: TGTGCCAGCAGTGCCATTACGGGGGGTATGAGCACAGATACGCAGTATTTT
CDR3: CASSAITGGMSTDTQYF

length: 14
J: TRBJ1-1
size: few
V: TRBV10-2
D: TRBD1
DNA: TGCGCCAGCACAGGACAGGGAGGGAACACTGAAGCTTTCTTT
CDR3: CASTGQGGNTEAFF

length: 15
J: TRBJ2-1
size: few
V: TRBV28
D: -
DNA: TGTGCCAGCAGTCAAATCAGTATAACGTACAATGAGCAGTTCTTC
CDR3: CASSQISITYNEQFF

length: 14
J: TRBJ2-1
size: once
V: TRBV7-2
D: -
DNA: TGTGCCAGCAGCGCTTCGAGCTCCTACAATGAGCAGTTCTTC
CDR3: CASSASSSYNEQFF

length: 14
J: TRBJ1-2
size: -
V: TRBV28
D: -
DNA: TGTGCCAGCAGTTTACCCGGATCTAACTATGGCTACACCTTC
CDR3: CASSLPGSNYGYTF

length: 14
J: TRBJ1-1
size: -
V: TRBV12-5
D: TRBD1
DNA: TGTGCTAGTGGATCTCAGGGGGGAAACACTGAAGCTTTCTTT
CDR3: CASGSQGGNTEAFF

length: 14
J: TRBJ2-3
size: -
V: TRBV7-3
D: -
DNA: TGTGCCAGCAGCTTAGGGGTACACACAGATACGCAGTATTTT
CDR3: CASSLGVHTDTQYF

length: 13
J: TRBJ1-2
size: -
V: TRBV6-1
D: -
DNA: TGTGCCAGCAGCGCCGGACCTAACTATGGCTACACCTTC
CDR3: CASSAGPNYGYTF

length: 11
J: TRBJ1-2
size: -
V: TRBV29-1
D: -
DNA: TGCAGCGTTGTCGATGGGGTTGCCCGTATCTTC
CDR3: CSVVDGVARIF

length: 16
J: TRBJ2-2
size: -
V: TRBV30
D: TRBD1
DNA: TGTGCCTGGGAAAGACCGGGACAGGGGAACACCGGGGAGCTGTTTTTT
CDR3: CAWERPGQGNTGELFF

length: 15
J: TRBJ1-2
size: -
V: TRBV14
D: -
DNA: TGTGCCAGCAGCCAAGATCGGGATTGGAGTTATGGCTACACCTTC
CDR3: CASSQDRDWSYGYTF

length: 13
J: TRBJ2-7
size: -
V: TRBV6-1
D: -
DNA: TGTGCCAGCAGAACCGGACAGTTCGACGAGCAGTACTTC
CDR3: CASRTGQFDEQYF

length: 15
J: TRBJ2-4
size: -
V: TRBV19
D: -
DNA: TGTGCCAGTATCCCGGGCGAAGGAGCCAAAAACATTCAGTACTTC
CDR3: CASIPGEGAKNIQYF

length: 16
J: TRBJ1-1
size: few
V: TRBV30
D: TRBD1
DNA: TGTGCCTGGAGTAAACCCTACAGGGGACAGAACACTGAAGCTTTCTTT
CDR3: CAWSKPYRGQNTEAFF

length: 15
J: TRBJ2-5
size: -
V: TRBV9
D: TRBD2
DNA: TGTGCCAGCAGCCCCGGGGTGAGGGAGGGGGAGACCCAGTACTTC
CDR3: CASSPGVREGETQYF

length: 16
J: TRBJ1-4
size: -
V: TRBV30
D: -
DNA: TGTGCCTGGAGTGTACTCGGGGCAGGGCTTAATGAAAAACTGTTTTTT
CDR3: CAWSVLGAGLNEKLFF

length: 14
J: TRBJ1-2
size: -
V: TRBV6-5
D: TRBD1
DNA: TGTGCCAGCAGCCCTCTTGGACAGGGAGGAGGCTACACCTTC
CDR3: CASSPLGQGGGYTF